This TCR beta chain was recovered during a study of blood T cell repertoires in COVID-19. Study background: Whether acute or convalescent, the COVID-19 samples came from the United States, Italy and Spain.

In the original analysis: Counts of nucleated cells, estimated from reference gene primer amplification, were obtained. Here immunoSEQ multiplex PCR was the method, and the copy in TCRdb shows in-frame clones only, minus some. V and J calls and clone size come straight from that table; D and trimming were deduced from the DNA. The data show approximately 170,000 clones, roughly four fifths seen once. Trimming left V 4 bases short and J 1 base short, with 14 bases between. Germline V gives CDR1 SGHNT, CDR2 YYREEE (reference sequence). This CDR3 comprises 16 residues. This clone was seen a few times. The receptor's source is a human donor with acute or convalescent COVID-19. The donor label of this sample is uncertain. Material for sequencing was peripheral blood. J is TRBJ2-2 and V is TRBV5-4; possible D gene TRBD2, 6 bases. CDR3 sequence: CASSLWGGVNTGELFF. The CDR3 nucleotides are TGTGCCAGCAGCCTATGGGGCGGGGTGAACACCGGGGAGCTGTTTTTT.